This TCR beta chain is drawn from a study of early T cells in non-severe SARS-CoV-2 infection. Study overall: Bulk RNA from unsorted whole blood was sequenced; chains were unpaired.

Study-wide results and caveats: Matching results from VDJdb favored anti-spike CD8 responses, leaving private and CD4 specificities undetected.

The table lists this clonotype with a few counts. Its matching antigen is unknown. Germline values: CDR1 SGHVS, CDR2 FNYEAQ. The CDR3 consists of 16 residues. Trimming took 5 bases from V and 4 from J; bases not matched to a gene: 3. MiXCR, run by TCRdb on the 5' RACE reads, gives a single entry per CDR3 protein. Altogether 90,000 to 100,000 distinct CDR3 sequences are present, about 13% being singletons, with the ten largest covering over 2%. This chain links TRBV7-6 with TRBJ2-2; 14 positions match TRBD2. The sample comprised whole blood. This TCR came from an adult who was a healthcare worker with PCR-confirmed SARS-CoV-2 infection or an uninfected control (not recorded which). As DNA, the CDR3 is TGTGCCAGCAGCGCGGGACTAGCGGGGGTCACCGGGGAGCTGTTTTTT. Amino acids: CASSAGLAGVTGELFF.